Presented here are 14 T cell receptor beta chains from one specimen sequenced in a study of control samples from healthy donors and cancer patients. Sequencing was performed with immunoSEQ multiplex PCR; in TCRdb, only in-frame clones are kept and a portion is missing. The data contain tens of thousands of clones, more than 70% of them seen just once; the ten biggest clones take up over 2%. Sequences were obtained from PBMCs. The receptors stem from a woman aged 45-65 years with head and neck cancer.

This clone was recorded a few times. The V and J genes are TRBV19 and TRBJ1-5; 9 nucleotides match TRBD1. J lost 4 bases, V lost 5 bases, and 6 bases had no gene match. The germline V gene encodes CDR1 LNHDA and CDR2 SQIVND (reference sequence). This CDR3 region has 15 residues. The CDR3, as DNA: TGTGCCAGTAGTCTTCCGGGACAGGGTAATCAGCCCCAGCATTTT. This gives the protein CASSLPGQGNQPQHF.

The chain combines TRBV29-1 with TRBJ1-5; D may be TRBD1 (5 bases). The CDR3 consists of 16 residues. Trimming took 6 bases from V and 0 from J, leaving 18 bases between them. CDR1 is SQVTM and CDR2 is ANQGSEA in the germline V gene. Here the CDR3 reads CSVDLTALYSNQPQHF. The CDR3 DNA follows: TGCAGCGTGGACCTGACAGCCCTCTATAGCAATCAGCCCCAGCATTTT.

The rearrangement uses TRBV5-1 and TRBJ2-1; 10 bases are shared with TRBD1. The CDR3 extends over 19 amino acids. Germline values: CDR1 SGHRS, CDR2 YFSETQ. V lost 0 bases to trimming and J lost 0 bases; unmatched junction nucleotides: 9. The CDR3 is CASSLGGQGLPSSYNEQFF. DNA for the CDR3: TGCGCCAGCAGCTTGGGGGGACAGGGGCTCCCCAGCTCCTACAATGAGCAGTTCTTC. The full variable domain, its missing parts supplied by reference TRBV5-1 and TRBJ2-1, is KAGVTQTPRYLIKTRGQQVTLSCSPISGHRSVSWYQQTPGQGLQFLFEYFSETQRNKGNFPGRFSGRQFSNSRSEMNVSTLELGDSALYLCASSLGGQGLPSSYNEQFFGPGTRLTVL.

The rearrangement uses TRBV14 and TRBJ2-1, with 11 positions matching TRBD2. This CDR3 comprises 15 residues. Germline V CDR1 and CDR2: SGHDN, FVKESK. Trimming cost V 5 bases and J 10 bases; bases outside gene matches: 10. CDR3 sequence: CASSISSGGLVEQFF. The DNA of the CDR3 is TGTGCCAGCAGCATTTCTAGCGGGGGGCTGGTAGAGCAGTTCTTC. The full variable domain, its missing parts supplied by reference TRBV14 and TRBJ2-1, is EAGVTQFPSHSVIEKGQTVTLRCDPISGHDNLYWYRRVMGKEIKFLLHFVKESKQDESGMPNNRFLAERTGGTYSTLKVQPAELEDSGVYFCASSISSGGLVEQFFGPGTRLTVL.

This chain links TRBV7-9 with TRBJ1-2; D might be TRBD1 (6 bases). This CDR3 is 16 amino acids long. V lost 0 bases and J 5 bases, leaving 16 bases between the germline ends. From germline, CDR1 is SEHNR and CDR2 FQNEAQ (reference sequence). DNA for the CDR3: TGTGCCAGCAGCTTAGCATCCGGGACACCCTCTTATGGCTACACCTTC. Amino acid sequence: CASSLASGTPSYGYTF.

The rearrangement uses TRBV30 and TRBJ1-6, with D perhaps TRBD1 (5 bases). Germline-derived CDR1 and CDR2 are GTSNPN and SVGIG (reference sequence). This CDR3 is 14 amino acids long. Trimming took off 4 bases at V and 9 bases at J, with 16 bases between the two ends. The CDR3: CAWKGIGRSSPLHF. DNA of the CDR3: TGTGCCTGGAAGGGGATTGGTCGTAGTTCACCCCTCCACTTT.

This rearrangement joins TRBV10-3 to TRBJ1-2, with TRBD1 matching 8 bases. Germline V lookup: CDR1 ENHRY, CDR2 SYGVKD. V was pared by 10 bases and J by 8 bases, with 9 bases of the junction left unmatched. This CDR3 is built from 12 residues. The CDR3: CATQTGVEGYTF. The CDR3 DNA reads TGTGCCACCCAGACAGGGGTTGAAGGCTACACCTTC.

The chain has TRBV30 and TRBJ1-4; 10 bases are shared with TRBD1. V dropped 5 bases and J dropped 8; count of bases not matched to a gene: 5. The CDR3 contains 13 residues. CDR1 and CDR2 (germline): GTSNPN, SVGIG (reference sequence). The CDR3 region is CAWDRGRREKLFF. In nucleotides, the CDR3 is TGTGCCTGGGACAGGGGGCGCCGGGAAAAACTGTTTTTT.

In DNA form, the CDR3 reads TGTGCCAGCAGTCGGAAGGCGGTCGCCTACGAGCAGTACTTC. It encodes CASSRKAVAYEQYF. This sequence joins TRBV28 and TRBJ2-7; D not certain. The germline V gene has CDR1 MDHEN and CDR2 SYDVKM. Trimming stripped 5 bases from V and 2 bases from J, with 13 bases between. This CDR3 has 14 residues.

The chain joins TRBV28 to TRBJ1-1; perhaps TRBD1 as D (6 bases). The CDR3 covers 11 residues. Trimming stripped 6 bases from V and 11 bases from J, with 13 bases between. Germline V gives CDR1 MDHEN, CDR2 SYDVKM. This CDR3 reads CASSATGPAFF. The DNA for the CDR3 is TGTGCCAGCAGCGCGACAGGCCCTGCTTTCTTT.

The gene calls are TRBV4-3 and TRBJ2-3, with 10 nucleotides matching TRBD2. The CDR3 covers 18 residues. Germline CDR1 reads LGHNA; CDR2 reads YSLEER. V was pared by 0 bases and J by 4 bases, with 10 bases of the junction left unmatched. In DNA, the CDR3 is TGCGCCAGCAGCCAAGAAGGGGGTAGCGGGGGGAGCGCAGATACGCAGTATTTT. Protein sequence: CASSQEGGSGGSADTQYF.

This chain uses TRBV5-1 with TRBJ2-5; D unclear. The CDR3 sequence is 17 residues long. The germline gives CDR1 SGHRS, CDR2 YFSETQ. Trimming stripped 1 base from V and 1 base from J, with 17 bases between. The CDR3, as DNA: TGCGCCAGCAGCTTGTCAATAGGCAGTGGATTCCAAGAGACCCAGTACTTC. Its translation is CASSLSIGSGFQETQYF.

V is TRBV3-1 (or the pseudogene TRBV3-2) and J is TRBJ2-3; D is perhaps TRBD2 (6 bases). The V end lost 5 bases, the J end lost 6 bases, and 21 bases lay between the germline ends. This CDR3 has 16 amino acids. Germline loops: CDR1 LGHDT, CDR2 YNNKEL (reference sequence). The CDR3 nucleotides are TGTGCCAGCAGCAAATCGGGGGTTGAACCTGGGGATACGCAGTATTTT. Translating gives CASSKSGVEPGDTQYF.

This clone was seen a single time. The rearrangement joins TRBV9 to TRBJ2-2; TRBD2 aligns across 7 bases. Germline V gene sequence: CDR1 SGDLS, CDR2 YYNGEE. CDR3 size: 14 residues. The V and J ends lost 3 bases and 3 bases, in that order; junction bases with no gene match: 2. CDR3 loop: CASSAGRDTGELFF. CDR3 DNA: TGTGCCAGCAGCGCAGGGAGGGACACCGGGGAGCTGTTTTTT.